The rows below give T cell receptor beta chains drawn from one sample of a study of Ad26.COV2.S vaccination and SARS-CoV-2 variants. Clones were read by immunoSEQ multiplex PCR, and TCRdb kept only the in-frame ones, dropping some. The repertoire holds around 450,000 clones, with 80% to 90% as singletons. This specimen consisted of peripheral blood, obtained in a trial of Ad26.COV2.S vaccine versus placebo. These receptors were collected from a person between 18 and 65 years old who received the Ad26.COV2.S COVID-19 vaccine or a placebo. The CDR3 runs from the conserved cysteine through the conserved F or W. Fields, in order: J gene, D gene, clone size, V gene, CDR3 protein, CDR3 DNA. The D gene is left open where the match is weak. Clone sizes are given selectively: once, few, many, or a class where the clone is expanded.

j_gene: TRBJ1-5
d_gene: .
abundance: .
v_gene: TRBV7-8
CDR3aa: CASSLIESVVGNQPQHF
CDR3nt: TGTGCCAGCAGCTTAATTGAGTCGGTTGTGGGCAATCAGCCCCAGCATTTT

j_gene: TRBJ2-1
d_gene: TRBD2
abundance: .
v_gene: TRBV10-3
CDR3aa: CAIRRTSGDNEQFF
CDR3nt: TGTGCCATCAGAAGGACTAGCGGGGACAATGAGCAGTTCTTC

j_gene: TRBJ1-1
d_gene: .
abundance: .
v_gene: TRBV7-4
CDR3aa: CASSLRGVTLGDTEAFF
CDR3nt: TGTGCCAGCAGCTTAAGGGGAGTGACCCTTGGGGACACTGAAGCTTTCTTT

j_gene: TRBJ1-2
d_gene: TRBD1
abundance: .
v_gene: TRBV5-1
CDR3aa: CASSLTGQGAFYGYTF
CDR3nt: TGCGCCAGCAGCTTGACTGGACAGGGGGCATTCTATGGCTACACCTTC

j_gene: TRBJ2-1
d_gene: .
abundance: .
v_gene: TRBV5-1
CDR3aa: CASSGWGNEQFF
CDR3nt: TGCGCCAGCAGTGGCTGGGGCAATGAGCAGTTCTTC

j_gene: TRBJ2-1
d_gene: TRBD2
abundance: once
v_gene: TRBV25-1
CDR3aa: CASLSGLGVLGEQFF
CDR3nt: TGTGCCAGCCTCTCGGGACTAGGGGTTTTGGGTGAGCAGTTCTTC

j_gene: TRBJ1-2
d_gene: TRBD1
abundance: .
v_gene: TRBV7-9
CDR3aa: CASSRDRGGYGYTF
CDR3nt: TGTGCCAGCAGCCGGGACAGGGGAGGCTATGGCTACACCTTC

j_gene: TRBJ2-1
d_gene: TRBD2
abundance: .
v_gene: TRBV7-3
CDR3aa: CASSFLPGGSEQFF
CDR3nt: TGTGCCAGCAGCTTTCTTCCGGGAGGCTCCGAGCAGTTCTTC

j_gene: TRBJ2-1
d_gene: TRBD1
abundance: .
v_gene: TRBV18
CDR3aa: CASSPPRQGIAYNEQFF
CDR3nt: TGTGCCAGCTCACCACCAAGACAGGGCATCGCCTACAATGAGCAGTTCTTC

j_gene: TRBJ1-6
d_gene: TRBD1
abundance: .
v_gene: TRBV30
CDR3aa: CAWSVSGTADNSPLHF
CDR3nt: TGTGCCTGGAGTGTATCCGGGACAGCTGATAATTCACCCCTCCACTTT

j_gene: TRBJ1-1
d_gene: .
abundance: .
v_gene: TRBV7-3
CDR3aa: CASSLGAGSEAFF
CDR3nt: TGTGCCAGCAGCTTAGGGGCGGGATCTGAAGCTTTCTTT

j_gene: TRBJ2-1
d_gene: TRBD2
abundance: .
v_gene: TRBV27
CDR3aa: CASIVSGRAGGNEQFF
CDR3nt: TGTGCCAGCATCGTTAGCGGGAGGGCCGGGGGTAATGAGCAGTTCTTC

j_gene: TRBJ2-3
d_gene: .
abundance: .
v_gene: TRBV7-3
CDR3aa: CASSLHSGPRGDTQYF
CDR3nt: TGTGCCAGCAGCCTCCATTCGGGACCTCGGGGGGATACGCAGTATTTT

j_gene: TRBJ1-5
d_gene: .
abundance: .
v_gene: TRBV4-1
CDR3aa: CASSLITGLNQPQHF
CDR3nt: TGCGCCAGCAGCCTCATTACAGGGTTGAATCAGCCCCAGCATTTT

j_gene: TRBJ2-5
d_gene: TRBD2
abundance: .
v_gene: TRBV6-5
CDR3aa: CAGKRGEEETQYF
CDR3nt: TGTGCCGGCAAGCGGGGGGAGGAAGAGACCCAGTACTTC

j_gene: TRBJ1-1
d_gene: .
abundance: .
v_gene: TRBV18
CDR3aa: CASSRGGGAPEAFF
CDR3nt: TGTGCCAGCTCTCGGGGGGGAGGCGCTCCTGAAGCTTTCTTT

j_gene: TRBJ1-1
d_gene: .
abundance: .
v_gene: TRBV6-1
CDR3aa: CASSEQQVRTFF
CDR3nt: TGTGCCAGCAGTGAACAGCAGGTTCGAACTTTCTTT

j_gene: TRBJ2-2
d_gene: TRBD1
abundance: .
v_gene: TRBV5-1
CDR3aa: CASSGLGTAFTGELFF
CDR3nt: TGCGCCAGCAGCGGGTTAGGGACAGCCTTCACCGGGGAGCTGTTTTTT

j_gene: TRBJ1-2
d_gene: .
abundance: .
v_gene: TRBV5-6
CDR3aa: CASSPEVVLRSYGYTF
CDR3nt: TGTGCCAGCAGCCCCGAGGTTGTATTACGGAGCTATGGCTACACCTTC

j_gene: TRBJ1-5
d_gene: .
abundance: .
v_gene: TRBV7-9
CDR3aa: CASSSNQAWEPQHF
CDR3nt: TGTGCCAGCAGCTCGAATCAAGCGTGGGAGCCCCAGCATTTT

j_gene: TRBJ2-5
d_gene: .
abundance: .
v_gene: TRBV28
CDR3aa: CASNPLEGAHQETQYF
CDR3nt: TGTGCCAGCAACCCCCTGGAGGGGGCCCACCAAGAGACCCAGTACTTC

j_gene: TRBJ2-1
d_gene: TRBD1
abundance: once
v_gene: TRBV15
CDR3aa: CATSRRGLNEQFF
CDR3nt: TGTGCCACCAGCAGAAGGGGGCTCAATGAGCAGTTCTTC

j_gene: TRBJ2-5
d_gene: .
abundance: .
v_gene: TRBV19
CDR3aa: CASSPPLAFRETQYF
CDR3nt: TGTGCCAGTAGTCCTCCTTTAGCTTTCCGAGAGACCCAGTACTTC

j_gene: TRBJ2-5
d_gene: .
abundance: .
v_gene: TRBV6-1
CDR3aa: CASSEGLEWETQYF
CDR3nt: TGTGCCAGCAGTGAAGGACTGGAGTGGGAGACCCAGTACTTC

j_gene: TRBJ1-3
d_gene: .
abundance: .
v_gene: TRBV18
CDR3aa: CASSPQRSSGNTIYF
CDR3nt: TGTGCCAGCTCACCACAACGCAGCTCTGGAAACACCATATATTTT

j_gene: TRBJ1-2
d_gene: .
abundance: .
v_gene: TRBV20-1
CDR3aa: CSAWTYGYTF
CDR3nt: TGCAGTGCCTGGACCTATGGCTACACCTTC

j_gene: TRBJ1-1
d_gene: .
abundance: .
v_gene: TRBV18
CDR3aa: CASSPRQENTEAFF
CDR3nt: TGTGCCAGCTCACCACGGCAGGAAAACACTGAAGCTTTCTTT

j_gene: TRBJ2-5
d_gene: TRBD2
abundance: .
v_gene: TRBV15
CDR3aa: CATSRGQTSGGKETQYF
CDR3nt: TGTGCCACCAGCAGAGGTCAGACTAGCGGGGGGAAAGAGACCCAGTACTTC

j_gene: TRBJ1-1
d_gene: .
abundance: once
v_gene: TRBV29-1
CDR3aa: CSVENPGQKNTEAFF
CDR3nt: TGCAGCGTGGAAAACCCCGGACAAAAGAACACTGAAGCTTTCTTT

j_gene: TRBJ1-1
d_gene: .
abundance: .
v_gene: TRBV5-5
CDR3aa: CASSVYSSRIVATEAFF
CDR3nt: TGTGCCAGCAGTGTATATTCGTCACGGATCGTGGCCACTGAAGCTTTCTTT

j_gene: TRBJ1-1
d_gene: .
abundance: .
v_gene: TRBV9
CDR3aa: CASSVDRGFTEAFF
CDR3nt: TGTGCCAGCAGCGTAGATAGAGGGTTCACTGAAGCTTTCTTT

j_gene: TRBJ1-2
d_gene: .
abundance: .
v_gene: TRBV2
CDR3aa: CASSEDWAGHYGYTF
CDR3nt: TGTGCCAGCAGTGAGGATTGGGCCGGGCACTATGGCTACACCTTC

j_gene: TRBJ1-1
d_gene: .
abundance: .
v_gene: TRBV4-1
CDR3aa: CASSQEIRRGTEAFF
CDR3nt: TGCGCCAGCAGCCAAGAAATCCGTAGGGGGACTGAAGCTTTCTTT

j_gene: TRBJ1-6
d_gene: .
abundance: .
v_gene: TRBV27
CDR3aa: CATQGRNSPLHF
CDR3nt: TGTGCCACGCAGGGGCGGAACTCACCCCTCCACTTT

j_gene: TRBJ2-5
d_gene: .
abundance: .
v_gene: TRBV9
CDR3aa: CASSPQGMAETQYF
CDR3nt: TGTGCCAGCAGCCCCCAGGGGATGGCGGAGACCCAGTACTTC

j_gene: TRBJ1-1
d_gene: .
abundance: .
v_gene: TRBV7-2
CDR3aa: CASSFGFTEAFF
CDR3nt: TGTGCCAGCAGCTTTGGGTTCACTGAAGCTTTCTTT

j_gene: TRBJ1-1
d_gene: .
abundance: .
v_gene: TRBV5-1
CDR3aa: CASSMDSLNTEAFF
CDR3nt: TGCGCCAGCAGCATGGACAGCTTGAACACTGAAGCTTTCTTT

j_gene: TRBJ2-4
d_gene: TRBD1
abundance: .
v_gene: TRBV7-9
CDR3aa: CASSADRGGVVDIQYF
CDR3nt: TGTGCCAGCAGCGCCGACAGGGGGGGTGTTGTGGACATTCAGTACTTC

j_gene: TRBJ2-1
d_gene: TRBD2
abundance: .
v_gene: TRBV9
CDR3aa: CASSPASGSNGEQFF
CDR3nt: TGTGCCAGCTCCCCCGCTAGCGGGAGTAATGGTGAGCAGTTCTTC

j_gene: TRBJ1-4
d_gene: .
abundance: few
v_gene: TRBV5-4
CDR3aa: CASSLGGTNEKLFF
CDR3nt: TGTGCCAGCAGCTTGGGGGGTACTAATGAAAAACTGTTTTTT

j_gene: TRBJ1-2
d_gene: .
abundance: .
v_gene: TRBV6-5
CDR3aa: CASSWDTYDTF
CDR3nt: TGTGCCAGCAGTTGGGACACCTACGACACCTTC

j_gene: TRBJ1-6
d_gene: .
abundance: .
v_gene: TRBV4-1
CDR3aa: CASSQTSEATYNSPLHF
CDR3nt: TGCGCCAGCAGCCAAACGAGTGAGGCGACCTATAATTCACCCCTCCACTTT

j_gene: TRBJ2-2
d_gene: .
abundance: once
v_gene: TRBV6-5
CDR3aa: CASSQRGGNTGELFF
CDR3nt: TGTGCCAGCAGTCAAAGGGGTGGCAACACCGGGGAGCTGTTTTTT

j_gene: TRBJ1-5
d_gene: TRBD1
abundance: few
v_gene: TRBV11-2
CDR3aa: CASSKGQGTIGSNQPQHF
CDR3nt: TGTGCCAGCAGCAAGGGACAGGGGACGATTGGGAGCAATCAGCCCCAGCATTTT

j_gene: TRBJ2-2
d_gene: .
abundance: .
v_gene: TRBV18
CDR3aa: CASSLGTGTGYTGELFF
CDR3nt: TGTGCCAGCTCACTCGGAACAGGGACTGGTTACACCGGGGAGCTGTTTTTT

j_gene: TRBJ2-5
d_gene: TRBD2
abundance: .
v_gene: TRBV28
CDR3aa: CASSWTAGGIQETQYF
CDR3nt: TGTGCCAGCAGTTGGACGGCGGGGGGGATCCAAGAGACCCAGTACTTC

j_gene: TRBJ1-3
d_gene: .
abundance: few
v_gene: TRBV7-2
CDR3aa: CASSKTGTSTFYTGNTIYF
CDR3nt: TGTGCCAGCAGTAAGACCGGGACAAGCACCTTTTACACCGGAAACACCATATATTTT

j_gene: TRBJ1-3
d_gene: .
abundance: few
v_gene: TRBV5-4
CDR3aa: CASSPGFSGNTIYF
CDR3nt: TGTGCCAGCAGCCCAGGGTTCTCTGGAAACACCATATATTTT

j_gene: TRBJ1-1
d_gene: .
abundance: few
v_gene: TRBV27
CDR3aa: CASSLSVNTEAFF
CDR3nt: TGTGCCAGCAGTTTATCGGTCAACACTGAAGCTTTCTTT

j_gene: TRBJ2-5
d_gene: .
abundance: .
v_gene: TRBV11-3
CDR3aa: CASSLGERGATQYF
CDR3nt: TGTGCCAGCAGCTTAGGGGAGAGAGGAGCGACCCAGTACTTC

j_gene: TRBJ2-7
d_gene: .
abundance: once
v_gene: TRBV3-1/TRBV3-2
CDR3aa: CASSQVIGGRDEQYF
CDR3nt: TGTGCCAGCAGCCAAGTAATCGGGGGTCGCGACGAGCAGTACTTC

j_gene: TRBJ2-7
d_gene: .
abundance: few
v_gene: TRBV28
CDR3aa: CASSGRGEQYF
CDR3nt: TGTGCCAGCAGTGGCAGGGGCGAGCAGTACTTC

j_gene: TRBJ2-3
d_gene: .
abundance: .
v_gene: TRBV7-9
CDR3aa: CASSPLALRISTDTQYF
CDR3nt: TGTGCCAGCAGCCCTCTCGCCTTGCGGATTAGCACAGATACGCAGTATTTT

j_gene: TRBJ1-1
d_gene: TRBD1
abundance: .
v_gene: TRBV19
CDR3aa: CASTGQGVEEAFF
CDR3nt: TGTGCCAGCACGGGGCAGGGGGTAGAAGAAGCTTTCTTT

j_gene: TRBJ1-5
d_gene: .
abundance: .
v_gene: TRBV4-3
CDR3aa: CASSLRTGEDQPQHF
CDR3nt: TGCGCCAGCAGCCTGAGGACCGGGGAAGATCAGCCCCAGCATTTT

j_gene: TRBJ2-7
d_gene: .
abundance: .
v_gene: TRBV6-1
CDR3aa: CASSEWDKQYF
CDR3nt: TGTGCCAGCAGTGAATGGGATAAGCAGTACTTC